These 29 T cell receptor beta chains share one sample of origin, sequenced in a study of cytomegalovirus exposure and HLA in healthy donors. The assay was immunoSEQ multiplex PCR, and TCRdb's table has in-frame clones only and misses some. The sample holds 150,000 to 200,000 clones; more than 75% are singletons and the top ten take 6% to 8%. Input material: PBMCs. The receptors stem from a man aged 30 to 39 in good health and CMV-seropositive.

The chain is built from TRBV27 and TRBJ2-3; D uncertain. V gave up 3 bases and J gave up 4 bases, with 17 bases separating them. CDR1 and CDR2 (germline): MNHEY, SMNVEV (reference sequence). This CDR3 has 16 residues. CDR3 bases: TGTGCCAGCAGTTTTTTTGGCGGAGCCCCACCAGATACGCAGTATTTT. Residues: CASSFFGGAPPDTQYF.

The chain carries TRBV5-6 and TRBJ2-3; 14 nucleotides agree with TRBD2. This CDR3 comprises 17 residues. In germline, CDR1 is SGHDT, CDR2 YYEEEE. J lost 1 base, V lost 4 bases, and 5 bases had no gene match. The chain's CDR3 is CASSRQGLAGGTDTQYF. In nucleotides, the CDR3 is TGTGCCAGCAGCCGCCAGGGACTAGCGGGAGGCACAGATACGCAGTATTTT.

The rearrangement uses TRBV5-1 and TRBJ1-2; D is possibly TRBD1 (6 bases). V lost 0 bases and J lost 1, with 16 bases in between. The CDR3 totals 17 residues. Germline V gene sequence: CDR1 SGHRS, CDR2 YFSETQ. The CDR3 DNA reads TGCGCCAGCAGCTTGGAGGCAGGGGCACGCCTTAACTATGGCTACACCTTC. It codes for CASSLEAGARLNYGYTF. Filled out from reference TRBV5-1 and TRBJ1-2, the complete variable domain reads KAGVTQTPRYLIKTRGQQVTLSCSPISGHRSVSWYQQTPGQGLQFLFEYFSETQRNKGNFPGRFSGRQFSNSRSEMNVSTLELGDSALYLCASSLEAGARLNYGYTFGSGTRLTVV.

The V and J genes are TRBV27 and TRBJ1-6; D might be TRBD1 (5 bases). This CDR3 region has 16 residues. Germline CDR1 reads MNHEY; CDR2 reads SMNVEV (reference sequence). Trimming removed 4 bases from V and 5 bases from J, with 15 bases in between. CDR3 protein: CASSYIGEGNNSPLHF. CDR3 DNA: TGTGCCAGCAGTTACATCGGCGAGGGGAATAATTCACCCCTCCACTTT.

The rearrangement joins TRBV9 to TRBJ1-1; D uncertain. V gave up 0 bases and J gave up 0 bases, with 3 bases separating them. Germline V gene sequence: CDR1 SGDLS, CDR2 YYNGEE. The CDR3 sequence is 13 residues long. The CDR3 DNA follows: TGTGCCAGCAGCGTAGGGATGAACACTGAAGCTTTCTTT. Protein product: CASSVGMNTEAFF.

This sequence joins TRBV27 and TRBJ2-5; D may be TRBD1 or TRBD2 (5 bases each). The J call may be mistaken, given a closer DNA end match to TRBJ2-7. There are 13 residues in the CDR3. The germline V gene has CDR1 MNHEY and CDR2 SMNVEV (reference sequence). The CDR3 here is CASSLFGGNEQYF. The DNA of the CDR3 is TGTGCCAGCAGTTTATTTGGGGGTAACGAGCAGTACTTC.

This chain links TRBV5-1 with TRBJ2-1; 7 nucleotides agree with TRBD1. CDR1 is SGHRS and CDR2 is YFSETQ in the germline V gene. The CDR3 contains 14 residues. V trimming: 5 bases; J trimming: 10 bases; junction bases outside the gene matches: 12. The CDR3, as DNA: TGCGCCAGCAGAACGACAGGGAATTCTCGGGAGCAGTTCTTC. It encodes CASRTTGNSREQFF. The full variable domain, its missing parts supplied by reference TRBV5-1 and TRBJ2-1, is KAGVTQTPRYLIKTRGQQVTLSCSPISGHRSVSWYQQTPGQGLQFLFEYFSETQRNKGNFPGRFSGRQFSNSRSEMNVSTLELGDSALYLCASRTTGNSREQFFGPGTRLTVL.

The V and J genes are TRBV27 and TRBJ2-1; D may correspond to TRBD1 or TRBD2 (6 bases each). There are 14 residues in the CDR3. The V and J ends lost 8 bases and 4 bases respectively, with 15 bases between them. Germline CDR1 reads MNHEY; CDR2 reads SMNVEV (reference sequence). This CDR3 is CASAPRGGYNEQFF. In DNA, the CDR3 is TGTGCCAGCGCACCTCGAGGGGGGTACAATGAGCAGTTCTTC.

This clone has a handful of counts. V gene TRBV11-3 combines with J gene TRBJ1-6, with 8 bases fitting TRBD1. Germline CDR1 SGHNT, CDR2 YENEEA. The J segment lost 10 bases and the V segment lost 6 bases, leaving 14 bases of the junction unmatched. This CDR3 has 16 amino acids. The CDR3 loop is CASRSARQGRGSPLHF. CDR3 in DNA: TGTGCCAGCAGGAGTGCGAGACAGGGGAGAGGATCACCCCTCCACTTT.

The gene calls are TRBV28 and TRBJ2-7; D gene uncertain. V was pared by 7 bases and J by 0 bases, with 7 bases between. The CDR3 contains 12 residues. Looked up from germline, CDR1 is MDHEN and CDR2 is SYDVKM. CDR3 amino acids: CASTWSSYEQYF. CDR3 coding DNA: TGTGCCAGCACGTGGAGCTCCTACGAGCAGTACTTC.

This clone came up once. The chain joins TRBV6-6 to TRBJ2-6, with TRBD1 identical over 7 bases. Unmatched junction bases numbered 2, after V lost 2 bases and J lost 1 base. CDR3 length: 16 amino acids. CDR1 and CDR2 from the germline V gene are MNHNY and SVGAGI (reference sequence). CDR3 loop: CASSYKTGSGANVLTF. In DNA, the CDR3 is TGTGCCAGCAGTTACAAGACAGGGTCTGGGGCCAACGTCCTGACTTTC.

The rearrangement joins TRBV27 to TRBJ2-7, with 8 bases aligning to TRBD2. After removal of 3 bases from V and 6 bases from J, the junction contained 7 bases not matched to a gene. The CDR3 totals 14 residues. CDR1 and CDR2 from the germline V gene are MNHEY and SMNVEV (reference sequence). The CDR3 spells CASSFTGGIGEQYF. The CDR3 bases are TGTGCCAGCAGTTTTACGGGGGGGATTGGCGAGCAGTACTTC.

The chain links TRBV29-1 to TRBJ2-2; TRBD2 might be the D (6 bases). CDR3 length: 14 amino acids. The germline V gene has CDR1 SQVTM and CDR2 ANQGSEA. V lost 4 bases and J lost 4, with 13 bases in between. The CDR3 nucleotides are TGCAGCGTTGCGTCGCTAGCGCGCACCGGGGAGCTGTTTTTT. Its translation is CSVASLARTGELFF.

The chain has TRBV9 and TRBJ2-5; no firm D call. CDR3 length: 14 residues. V shed 4 bases and J shed 2 bases, with 12 bases lying between them. Germline assignment: CDR1 SGDLS and CDR2 YYNGEE. The chain's CDR3 is CASSPPESQETQYF. The CDR3, as DNA: TGTGCCAGCAGCCCCCCGGAATCGCAAGAGACCCAGTACTTC.

The chain recombines TRBV28 with TRBJ2-7; TRBD2 agrees at 13 bases. Germline CDR1 reads MDHEN; CDR2 reads SYDVKM. Unmatched junction bases numbered 4, after V lost 6 bases and J lost 2 bases. The CDR3 length is 15 residues. CDR3 coding DNA: TGTGCCAGCAGATCCACTAGCGGGAGGGCCTACGAGCAGTACTTC. Its protein product is CASRSTSGRAYEQYF.

The chain links TRBV5-1 to TRBJ2-5; TRBD2 agrees at 9 bases. The CDR3 totals 15 residues. Germline loops: CDR1 SGHRS, CDR2 YFSETQ. After removal of 1 base from V and 4 bases from J, the junction contained 5 bases not matched to a gene. DNA of the CDR3: TGCGCCAGCAGCTTGCGAGTAGCGGGAGTAGAGACCCAGTACTTC. Its protein product is CASSLRVAGVETQYF.

The chain combines TRBV15 with TRBJ2-4; D may be TRBD2 (6 bases). CDR1 is LNHNV, CDR2 YYDKDF, per germline (reference sequence). V lost 0 bases, J lost 6 bases, and 12 bases lay in between. This CDR3 comprises 15 residues. This CDR3 is CATSREGDGGNIQYF. Written as DNA, the CDR3 is TGTGCCACCAGCAGAGAGGGGGACGGGGGAAACATTCAGTACTTC.

The V and J genes are TRBV28 and TRBJ2-7; the D call may be TRBD1 or TRBD2 (5 bases each). Trimming shortened V by 10 bases and J by 1 base, and 8 bases separated the two germline ends. Germline CDR1 MDHEN, CDR2 SYDVKM. This CDR3 is 11 amino acids long. CDR3 DNA sequence: TGTGCCACCTGGGGGTCCTACGAGCAGTACTTC. Translation gives CATWGSYEQYF.

The chain joins TRBV4-3 to TRBJ2-3; 12 bases align to TRBD2. The germline V gene has CDR1 LGHNA and CDR2 YSLEER. V was pared by 5 bases and J by 4 bases, with 7 bases of the junction left unmatched. The CDR3 spans 16 residues. CDR3 DNA: TGCGCCAGCAGCGCTAGCGGGGGGGCAGAGGCAGATACGCAGTATTTT. Translating it yields CASSASGGAEADTQYF.

The rearrangement joins TRBV6-1 to TRBJ2-5; 13 positions match TRBD2. CDR3 length: 17 residues. The junction had 5 bases not matched to a gene; V was cut back by 3 bases and J by 1 base. CDR1 is MNHNS and CDR2 is SASEGT in the germline V gene. This CDR3 reads CASSDRLAGGSQETQYF. CDR3 sequence (DNA): TGTGCCAGCAGTGACCGACTAGCGGGGGGATCCCAAGAGACCCAGTACTTC.

The chain joins TRBV7-9 to TRBJ2-4; D remains ambiguous. This CDR3 has 15 residues. Trimming took 5 bases from V and 2 from J, leaving 13 bases between them. Germline V gene lookup returns CDR1 SEHNR and CDR2 FQNEAQ (reference sequence). The CDR3: CASSDQLDSKNIQYF. DNA of the CDR3: TGTGCCAGCAGCGACCAGCTAGACTCCAAAAACATTCAGTACTTC.

A note on this clone: Other DNA sequences in this specimen translate into the identical CDR3. The chain employs TRBV29-1 and TRBJ2-7; no reliable D call. The CDR3 loop spans 15 amino acids. V shed 1 base and J shed 0 bases, with 13 bases lying between them. From germline, CDR1 is SQVTM and CDR2 ANQGSEA. The CDR3 DNA sequence: TGCAGCGTTGAAGGGGTGGGCGGTAGCTCCTACGAGCAGTACTTC. Its protein product is CSVEGVGGSSYEQYF.

The CDR3 loop is CASTPNSGGLNYGYTF. Written as DNA, the CDR3 is TGTGCCAGCACCCCGAACTCGGGGGGGCTTAACTATGGCTACACCTTC. The chain has TRBV2 and TRBJ1-2; perhaps TRBD1 as D (6 bases). Per germline, CDR1 SNHLY and CDR2 FYNNEI. Trimming removed 7 bases from V and 1 base from J, with 19 bases in between. The CDR3 is made up of 16 amino acids.

The CDR3 DNA is TGTGCCAGCAATGAGGCGCCCTACGAGCAGTACTTC. It yields the protein CASNEAPYEQYF. V and J are TRBV28 and TRBJ2-7; no definite D call. The germline V and J ends were trimmed by 7 bases and 2 bases, with 9 bases remaining between them. The CDR3 contains 12 residues. CDR1 and CDR2 (germline): MDHEN, SYDVKM. Based on the CDR3 plus reference TRBV28 and TRBJ2-7, the full variable domain is DVKVTQSSRYLVKRTGEKVFLECVQDMDHENMFWYRQDPGLGLRLIYFSYDVKMKEKGDIPEGYSVSREKKERFSLILESASTNQTSMYLCASNEAPYEQYFGPGTRLTVT.

The genes are TRBV7-9 and TRBJ1-4, with D unresolved. Trimming took off 4 bases at V and 3 bases at J, with 9 bases between the two ends. The CDR3 sequence is 14 residues long. CDR1 and CDR2 from the germline V gene are SEHNR and FQNEAQ (reference sequence). The CDR3 reads CASSSEVANEKLFF. In DNA, the CDR3 is TGTGCCAGCAGCTCGGAGGTGGCTAATGAAAAACTGTTTTTT.

The chain has TRBV7-2 and TRBJ1-5; 8 nucleotides align to TRBD1. Germline CDR1 reads SGHTA; CDR2 reads FQGNSA. The V segment lost 1 base and the J segment 11 bases; nucleotides outside the gene matches: 10. CDR3 length: 15 residues. This CDR3 is CASSLEATGERTQHF. CDR3 DNA: TGTGCCAGCAGCTTAGAGGCGACAGGGGAGCGGACCCAGCATTTT.

This chain links TRBV7-8 with TRBJ2-7; D remains ambiguous. Trimming left V 2 bases short and J 6 bases short, with 17 bases between. The length of the CDR3 is 15 residues. Germline loops: CDR1 SGHVS, CDR2 FQNEAQ. As DNA, the CDR3 is TGTGCCAGCAGCTTACTGCAGGCAAGGAATGGCGAGCAGTACTTC. This translates into CASSLLQARNGEQYF.

Only a few counts were recorded for this clone. The chain is built from TRBV19 and TRBJ2-7; D uncertain. The CDR3 length is 13 residues. V gave up 1 base and J gave up 2 bases, with 6 bases separating them. Germline CDR1 reads LNHDA; CDR2 reads SQIVND (reference sequence). The CDR3 reads CASSIGRPYEQYF. The CDR3 nucleotides are TGTGCCAGTAGTATAGGACGCCCCTACGAGCAGTACTTC.

The rearrangement joins TRBV7-9 to TRBJ2-7; 9 nucleotides align to TRBD2. The CDR3 sequence is 16 residues long. CDR1 and CDR2 from the germline V gene are SEHNR and FQNEAQ (reference sequence). V lost 1 base, J lost 5 bases, and 9 bases stayed unmatched. As DNA, the CDR3 is TGTGCCAGCAGCTTAGTGGAAGCGGGAGGTAGCGACGAGCAGTACTTC. Its protein is CASSLVEAGGSDEQYF.